The entry below gives a single T cell receptor (beta chain) sequence along with its context. Its antigen remains unknown. A single base separates this from a much larger clone, so it may be a read error. For naive CD8 T cells, sorting used the CD8+CD4-CCR7+CD45RA+ phenotype. This entry belongs to a study of molecular identifiers for immune sequencing clone quantification. Overall study findings and caveats: The sizes of highly expanded clones could be underestimated when identical TCR molecules share a barcode.

It was with previously described methods and listed TCR primers that bulk TCR libraries were made. From the PCR reads, TCRdb called clonotypes with MiXCR, one entry per CDR3 protein. Of 80,000 to 100,000 distinct CDR3 sequences listed, 20% to 25% are singletons. The sequencing input was naive CD8+ T cells from blood, with Jurkat cell RNA spiked in. Subset denoted: FACS-sorted CD8+CD4-CCR7+CD45RA+ naive T cells. The TCR comes from a human donor in good health. Some libraries in this study had Jurkat cell RNA spiked in.

In DNA, the CDR3 is TGCAGTGCTAGAGGGACTAGCCTTGTCTACGATGAGCAGTTCTTC. The encoded protein is CSARGTSLVYDEQFF. The V gene is TRBV20-1, the J gene TRBJ2-1; 8 bases are a match to TRBD2. CDR3 length: 15 residues. Germline CDR1 reads DFQATT; CDR2 reads SNEGSKA (reference sequence).